The T cell receptor (beta chain) under discussion was sequenced for a study of T cell repertoires in cytomegalovirus infection. Trimming at V came to 6 bases and at J to 3 bases, leaving 5 bases not matched to a gene. This CDR3 spans 15 amino acids. Germline CDR1 MNHEY, CDR2 SMNVEV (reference sequence). TCRdb re-called the reads with MiXCR, one entry per CDR3 protein. The sample consists of 150,000 to 160,000 distinct CDR3 sequences, 23% of them appearing once. The clonotype originates from a human donor in good health (CMV status not recorded). Some clones in this sample may be carry-over from other donors' samples. This chain uses TRBV27 with TRBJ2-6; 7 bases are a match to TRBD1. Sequencing was done on a sample of PBMCs. Here the CDR3 reads CASSPTGSGANVLTF. The CDR3 DNA sequence: TGTGCCAGCAGCCCGACAGGGAGTGGGGCCAACGTCCTGACTTTC.